A selection of T cell receptor beta chains follows, all from one sample in a study of OX40 agonist ivuxolimab in advanced cancers. Repertoires were generated with immunoSEQ multiplex PCR, while TCRdb's copy carries only in-frame clones and drops some. The top ten clones hold 1.1% of a sample with approximately 94,000 clones, around four fifths of them seen once. Sequenced here: CD4+ or CD8+ T cells sorted from blood, sampled in a trial of the OX40 agonist ivuxolimab. The receptors here all came from an adult with an advanced solid tumor such as melanoma, head and neck, liver or kidney cancer. Each CDR3 is given with its conserved first and last residue. A D gene is named only where the DNA matches it firmly. Not every row has a clone size; where given, it reads once, few, many or a size class.

abundance: few
d_gene: NA
v_gene: TRBV11-2
j_gene: TRBJ2-7
CDR3nt: TGTGCCAGCAGCTTACTTGTGTACGAGCAGTACTTC
CDR3aa: CASSLLVYEQYF

abundance: NA
d_gene: NA
v_gene: TRBV18
j_gene: TRBJ2-5
CDR3nt: TGTGCCAGCTCACCACCAGGGGGATACGGCCAAGAGACCCAGTACTTC
CDR3aa: CASSPPGGYGQETQYF

abundance: NA
d_gene: TRBD2
v_gene: TRBV11-2
j_gene: TRBJ2-1
CDR3nt: TGTGCCAGCAGCTGGAGAGATAGCGGGGGGGCCCATGAGCAGTTCTTC
CDR3aa: CASSWRDSGGAHEQFF

abundance: NA
d_gene: NA
v_gene: TRBV10-3
j_gene: TRBJ1-5
CDR3nt: TGTGCCATCAGTGAGGGGATTAGCAATCAGCCCCAGCATTTT
CDR3aa: CAISEGISNQPQHF

abundance: NA
d_gene: TRBD1
v_gene: TRBV18
j_gene: TRBJ2-3
CDR3nt: TGTGCCAGCTCACCCGGGACAGGGGGGCTCACAGATACGCAGTATTTT
CDR3aa: CASSPGTGGLTDTQYF

abundance: NA
d_gene: NA
v_gene: TRBV14
j_gene: TRBJ2-7
CDR3nt: TGTGCCAGCAGCTTGAGTACCGACTACTCCTACGAGCAGTACTTC
CDR3aa: CASSLSTDYSYEQYF

abundance: once
d_gene: NA
v_gene: TRBV27
j_gene: TRBJ1-5
CDR3nt: TGTGCCAGCAGTCCCATCAAAGGGTCTCAGCCCCAGCATTTT
CDR3aa: CASSPIKGSQPQHF

abundance: NA
d_gene: TRBD2
v_gene: TRBV9
j_gene: TRBJ2-5
CDR3nt: TGTGCCAGCAGCGTAGGAGGTAGCGGGGGGGAAGAGACCCAGTACTTC
CDR3aa: CASSVGGSGGEETQYF

abundance: NA
d_gene: NA
v_gene: TRBV7-3
j_gene: TRBJ1-2
CDR3nt: TGTGCCAGCAGCGAATCAGGGTACTATGGCTACACCTTC
CDR3aa: CASSESGYYGYTF

abundance: NA
d_gene: TRBD1
v_gene: TRBV11-2
j_gene: TRBJ1-1
CDR3nt: TGTGCCAGCAGCAAGAGCCGGGACAGATCCACTGAAGCTTTCTTT
CDR3aa: CASSKSRDRSTEAFF

abundance: NA
d_gene: NA
v_gene: TRBV5-4
j_gene: TRBJ1-2
CDR3nt: TGTGCCAGCAGCTCTCAGGACGACTATGGCTACACCTTC
CDR3aa: CASSSQDDYGYTF

abundance: once
d_gene: TRBD1
v_gene: TRBV19
j_gene: TRBJ1-6
CDR3nt: TGTGCCAGTAGCAAGGGACAGCTGCTTAATTCACCCCTCCACTTT
CDR3aa: CASSKGQLLNSPLHF

abundance: few
d_gene: NA
v_gene: TRBV2
j_gene: TRBJ1-4
CDR3nt: TGTGCCAGCAGTGAAGCGAAGGACAGCACTTCAACTAATGAAAAACTGTTTTTT
CDR3aa: CASSEAKDSTSTNEKLFF

abundance: NA
d_gene: NA
v_gene: TRBV28
j_gene: TRBJ1-5
CDR3nt: TGTGCCAGCAGTAGGGCTGAGGGGCATCAGCCCCAGCATTTT
CDR3aa: CASSRAEGHQPQHF

abundance: NA
d_gene: NA
v_gene: TRBV10-1
j_gene: TRBJ1-2
CDR3nt: TGCGCCAGCGGCGGTAGGGGCAGATATGGCTACACCTTC
CDR3aa: CASGGRGRYGYTF

abundance: NA
d_gene: TRBD1
v_gene: TRBV29-1
j_gene: TRBJ1-1
CDR3nt: TGCAGCGTTGACAGGGGGTGGGACACTGAAGCTTTCTTT
CDR3aa: CSVDRGWDTEAFF

abundance: NA
d_gene: TRBD2
v_gene: TRBV29-1
j_gene: TRBJ2-7
CDR3nt: TGCAGCGTTGACGGGAGGGGTCTCGACGAGCAGTACTTC
CDR3aa: CSVDGRGLDEQYF

abundance: NA
d_gene: TRBD2
v_gene: TRBV4-1
j_gene: TRBJ2-3
CDR3nt: TGCGCCAGCAGCCAAGATGGTCTAGCGGCGGATACGCAGTATTTT
CDR3aa: CASSQDGLAADTQYF

abundance: NA
d_gene: TRBD1
v_gene: TRBV7-6
j_gene: TRBJ1-1
CDR3nt: TGTGCCAGCAGCATCCTCGGACAGGGTCGATATATGAACACTGAAGCTTTCTTT
CDR3aa: CASSILGQGRYMNTEAFF

abundance: once
d_gene: TRBD1
v_gene: TRBV5-4
j_gene: TRBJ2-7
CDR3nt: TGTGCCAGCAGCCCCGTCGCACAGGGGGCCCACGAGCAGTACTTC
CDR3aa: CASSPVAQGAHEQYF

abundance: NA
d_gene: NA
v_gene: TRBV2
j_gene: TRBJ1-1
CDR3nt: TGTGCCAGCAGTACTAGACCAGGAAACACTGAAGCTTTCTTT
CDR3aa: CASSTRPGNTEAFF

abundance: once
d_gene: NA
v_gene: TRBV2
j_gene: TRBJ1-2
CDR3nt: TGTGCCAGCAAACAGGAGCATAACTATGGCTACACCTTC
CDR3aa: CASKQEHNYGYTF

abundance: NA
d_gene: TRBD2
v_gene: TRBV20-1
j_gene: TRBJ2-1
CDR3nt: TGCAGCCAACGGGAGGGAAGGGAGCAGTTCTTC
CDR3aa: CSQREGREQFF

abundance: NA
d_gene: NA
v_gene: TRBV7-2
j_gene: TRBJ2-1
CDR3nt: TGTGCCAGCAGCTTAAGTGTCCTGCGGGATGAGCAGTTCTTC
CDR3aa: CASSLSVLRDEQFF

abundance: once
d_gene: TRBD1
v_gene: TRBV5-5
j_gene: TRBJ2-6
CDR3nt: TGTGCCAGCAGCCCCATTGGACAGGGGAGCTCTGGGGCCAACGTCCTGACTTTC
CDR3aa: CASSPIGQGSSGANVLTF

abundance: NA
d_gene: NA
v_gene: TRBV11-2
j_gene: TRBJ2-7
CDR3nt: TGTGCCAGCAGCCTGGGCAGCGTCGAGCAGTACTTC
CDR3aa: CASSLGSVEQYF